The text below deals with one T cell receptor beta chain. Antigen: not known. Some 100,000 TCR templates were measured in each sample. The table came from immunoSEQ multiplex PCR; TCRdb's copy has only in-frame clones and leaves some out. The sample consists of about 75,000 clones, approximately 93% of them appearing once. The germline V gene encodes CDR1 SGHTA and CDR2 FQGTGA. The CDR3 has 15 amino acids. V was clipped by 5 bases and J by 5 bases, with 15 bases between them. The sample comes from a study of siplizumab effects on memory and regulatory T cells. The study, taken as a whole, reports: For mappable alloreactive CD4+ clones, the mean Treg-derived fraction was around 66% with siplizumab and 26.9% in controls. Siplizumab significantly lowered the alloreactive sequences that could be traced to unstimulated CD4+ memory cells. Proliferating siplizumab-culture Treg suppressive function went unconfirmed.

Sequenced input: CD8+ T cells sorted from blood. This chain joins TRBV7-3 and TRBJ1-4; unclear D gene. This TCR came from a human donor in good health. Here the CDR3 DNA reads TGTGCCAGCAGCCCCGGGCGGGAAGAAAATGAAAAACTGTTTTTT. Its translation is CASSPGREENEKLFF. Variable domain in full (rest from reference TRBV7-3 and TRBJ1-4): GAGVSQTPSNKVTEKGKYVELRCDPISGHTALYWYRQSLGQGPEFLIYFQGTGAADDSGLPNDRFFAVRPEGSVSTLKIQRTERGDSAVYLCASSPGREENEKLFFGSGTQLSVL.